The present entry profiles one T cell receptor (beta chain) with its context. A much larger clonotype is one base distant, so this may be a read error. The iRepertoire nested amplicon-rescue multiplex PCR amplified TCR alpha and beta CDR3s from RNA. Via MiXCR, TCRdb re-called the multiplex PCR reads, giving one row per CDR3 protein. The sample contains more than 300,000 distinct CDR3 sequences, less than 50% of which appear only once. This sample is part of a study of glioma-infiltrating T cells. Across the whole study: Before surgery, glioma patients received dexamethasone for at most six days.

The CDR3 covers 15 residues. CDR1 MNHEY and CDR2 SMNVEV come from the germline V gene (reference sequence). This sequence originates from a human donor with low-grade glioma or glioblastoma, undergoing nonglioma brain surgery, or in good health (not recorded which). The chain recombines TRBV27 with TRBJ2-5; D ambiguous. Sample: glioma tissue, nonneoplastic brain tissue, or PBMCs (not recorded which). The CDR3 loop reads CATSDLANGYETQYF. The CDR3, as DNA: TGTGCCACCAGTGATCTCGCTAACGGATATGAGACCCAGTACTTC.